The source of this T cell receptor beta chain is a study of blood T cell repertoires in COVID-19. Study-level background: The study drew acute and convalescent COVID-19 samples from the United States, Italy and Spain. The analysed material was cDNA or gDNA that came from T cells, B-cell-depleted T cells, or PBMCs.

CDR3 size: 14 residues. V shed 4 bases and J shed 5 bases, with 14 bases lying between them. The germline V gene has CDR1 LGHDT and CDR2 YNNKEL (reference sequence). The authors' processing: Reference gene primer amplification gave estimated nucleated cell counts. Here immunoSEQ multiplex PCR was the method, and the copy in TCRdb shows in-frame clones only, minus some. V, J and clone size are taken as reported in that table, and D and trimming were inferred from the DNA itself. The sample carries 150,000 to 200,000 clones, just over 85% recorded once. The origin of this receptor is a man in his 60s with acute or convalescent COVID-19. The sequencing sample was made of peripheral blood. The chain employs TRBV3-1 (or the pseudogene TRBV3-2) and TRBJ1-1; D is ambiguous. DNA for the CDR3: TGTGCCAGCAGCCCGTCCCCGGGTGGGACTGAAGCTTTCTTT. This gives the protein CASSPSPGGTEAFF.